A single sample is the source of the 2 T cell receptor beta chains below, sequenced in a study of blood T cell repertoires in COVID-19. Sequenced by immunoSEQ multiplex PCR; TCRdb stores in-frame clones only, minus some. Here the sample spans more than 95,000 clones, less than 80% being singletons. The material sequenced was peripheral blood. These receptors were collected from a man aged 50 to 60 with acute or convalescent COVID-19.

This chain links TRBV6-2 or TRBV6-3 with TRBJ2-3; perhaps TRBD1 as D (5 bases). CDR1 is MNHEY and CDR2 is SVGEGT in the germline V gene. V lost 0 bases, J lost 4 bases, and 11 bases lay in between. The CDR3 loop spans 15 amino acids. The CDR3 nucleotides are TGTGCCAGCAGTTACTCAGGCAGGGTGTCAGATACGCAGTATTTT. It yields the protein CASSYSGRVSDTQYF.

This chain connects TRBV19 to TRBJ1-4, with unresolved D. V shed 3 bases and J shed 5 bases, with 7 bases lying between them. The CDR3 has 13 amino acids. The germline V gene encodes CDR1 LNHDA and CDR2 SQIVND (reference sequence). The CDR3 DNA reads TGTGCCAGTAGTATTTCCAGAAATGAAAAACTGTTTTTT. Translating it yields CASSISRNEKLFF.